This T cell receptor beta chain emerged from a study of T cell responses to AZD1222 COVID-19 vaccine (dated by TCRdb to the early 2020s). As for the study more broadly: AZD1222 recipients whose second dose came at about 4 weeks and those whose second dose came at about 12 weeks were combined into one group, since spike-specific TCR depth and breadth did not differ between the two schedules. TCR sequencing covered 233 trial participants: 200 to 220 given two doses of AZD1222 and about 26 given two doses of MenACWY control vaccine. Enrollment into the trials was organized by age into subgroups of 18-55, 56-69 and 70-plus years, and those subgroups contained roughly 150, 30 and 60 TCR-sequenced participants, respectively.

A word on this clone: There is no known antigen for this receptor. No base qualities exist here, and no much larger clone lies one base off it.

Summary of the overall study and its limitations: Conclusions about previously exposed vaccinees were limited because only a handful of AZD1222 recipients were SARS-CoV-2 seropositive at baseline. A significant rise in spike-specific TCR breadth and depth was observed after two AZD1222 doses relative to day 0 and relative to MenACWY recipients. The whole spike protein was spanned by vaccine-associated CD4 TCRs, and dominant responses were seen in regions 160-218 and 743-854. Participants were mostly white British and included more females than males, and it was suggested by the authors that clonal diversity may have been underestimated. Reportedly, almost half of the unique spike-specific TCRs recognized epitopes lying outside the regions that are mutated in the B.1.351 and B.1.1.7 variants. The 56-69-year group was small, and its depth increase did not reach significance, likely because of low power. No day 14 peak-response samples were available, so repertoires were characterized only after the peak T cell response.

Sample time point, as interpreted from the label and publication: baseline before first vaccination. Vaccinee samples came from UK trials COV001 and COV002, including a single-blind randomized controlled phase 2/3 trial of AZD1222 (ChAdOx1 nCoV-19) in healthy adults. Trial participant PBMC samples were collected at day 0 and day 28 after the second dose for TCRbeta chain sequencing. The CDR3 regions of human TCRbeta chains were subjected to immunosequencing. In the source study's methods: TCRs in the repertoires were compared against a reference library of SARS-CoV-2-specific TCRs that had been generated with the MIRA antigen-specificity platform. Breadth was defined as the fraction of unique TCRs that were SARS-CoV-2-associated, and depth was defined as the fraction of total T cells that were SARS-CoV-2-associated. Using the MIRA data, every spike-specific TCR was mapped to the spike region that the TCR reacted to and assigned to either a CD4 or a CD8 class. Log10-transformed breadth and depth values were compared by one-way ANOVA with Sidak's multiple comparisons tests. The table was pulled from immuneACCESS by TCRdb, which kept in-frame rearrangements only. Such tables lose some clones; where checked, under half of the loss comes from unresolved V genes, and the rest has no known cause. Clone size and V and J calls were adopted from that table, with D and trimming inferred from the DNA. In all, the sample holds approximately 160,000 clones, and 85% to 95% of those were seen once. Roughly 0.9% of the sample lies in the top ten.

V lost 4 bases and J lost 1 base, and the count of bases not matched to a germline gene is 3. The CDR3 has 15 amino acids, counting the end cysteine and phenylalanine. Only the CDR3 part of the read is kept: 45 bases, read in frame from the first base. As encoded in the germline V gene, CDR1 is SGHTA while CDR2 is FQGNSA. This clonotype was sampled from an adult in good health. The sequences come from peripheral blood, collected on day 0 of AZD1222 vaccination. The V and J segments used are TRBV7-2 and TRBJ2-1; TRBD2 agrees with 8 junctional bases. The DNA sequence is as follows: TGTGCCAGCAGCTCGGGGGGGGTTTCCTACAATGAGCAGTTCTTC. This encodes CASSSGGVSYNEQFF.